Listed here are 7 T cell receptor beta chains from one sample, sequenced in a study of T-cell reconstitution after alpha-beta-depleted transplantation in children. Construction of the TCRbeta library involved unique molecular identifiers. MiXCR, applied by TCRdb to the PCR reads, yields one record per CDR3 protein. The sample carries 200,000 to 250,000 distinct CDR3 sequences, 9.7% recorded once. Material: PBMCs from the stem cell graft donor, obtained from the stem cell graft. The receptors here all came from a human donor who donated a stem cell graft to a child with SCID.

Remarks on this clonotype: A read error is possible here, since a much larger clone lies one base away. The chain recombines TRBV3-1 with TRBJ2-7, with D possibly being TRBD2 (6 bases). The CDR3 consists of 15 residues. Germline lookup yields CDR1 LGHDT and CDR2 YNNKEL (reference sequence). The CDR3: CACSQYASASYEQYF. Written as DNA, the CDR3 is TGTGCCTGCAGCCAGTACGCTAGCGCTTCCTACGAGCAGTACTTC.

In its sample, this clonotype was seen many times. This chain uses TRBV14 with TRBJ1-1; TRBD1 matches 10 bases. The germline gives CDR1 SGHDN, CDR2 FVKESK. V shed 5 bases, J shed 10 bases, and the junction held 7 bases outside the gene matches. The CDR3 sequence is 13 residues long. The CDR3 sequence: CASSGIGDRGAFF. CDR3 nucleotides: TGTGCCAGCAGCGGCATAGGGGACAGGGGAGCTTTCTTT.

This clonotype appeared many times. The CDR3 DNA sequence: TGTGCCAGCAGCTTGCTAGCGGGGGCGGGAGATACGCAGTATTTT. Translating gives CASSLLAGAGDTQYF. The chain combines TRBV7-3 with TRBJ2-3; the match to TRBD2 covers 10 bases. The CDR3 contains 15 residues. V shed 3 bases and J 5 bases; nucleotides not matched to a gene: 5. The germline V gene has CDR1 SGHTA and CDR2 FQGTGA. The entire variable domain, with the rest obtained from reference TRBV7-3 and TRBJ2-3, is as follows: GAGVSQTPSNKVTEKGKYVELRCDPISGHTALYWYRQSLGQGPEFLIYFQGTGAADDSGLPNDRFFAVRPEGSVSTLKIQRTERGDSAVYLCASSLLAGAGDTQYFGPGTRLTVL.

This clonotype appeared many times. The rearrangement links TRBV7-2 to TRBJ1-1; D is unclear. The germline V gene encodes CDR1 SGHTA and CDR2 FQGNSA. The CDR3 runs 12 residues. Trimming stripped 1 base from V and 4 bases from J, with 4 bases between. CDR3 DNA: TGTGCCAGCAGCTTAGGAGTCACTGAAGCTTTCTTT. It specifies CASSLGVTEAFF.

This clonotype has at least ten counts. This sequence joins TRBV7-9 and TRBJ2-3; no reliable D call. The CDR3 is 15 amino acids. Germline assignment: CDR1 SEHNR and CDR2 FQNEAQ (reference sequence). Between the trimmed V and J ends, which lost 1 base and 4 bases, there was a span of 12 bases. CDR3: CASSLVTAVSDTQYF. As DNA, the CDR3 is TGTGCCAGCAGCTTAGTTACAGCTGTGTCAGATACGCAGTATTTT.

This clonotype has ten or more counts. The chain uses TRBV2 and TRBJ1-1; D gene uncertain. The V gene's germline CDR1 is SNHLY and CDR2 FYNNEI. The V end was cut by 6 bases, the J end by 4 bases, with 9 bases between. This CDR3 is 12 amino acids long. As DNA, the CDR3 is TGTGCCAGCAGAAGGTTGGGCACTGAAGCTTTCTTT. Its protein product is CASRRLGTEAFF.

This clonotype was counted at least ten times. The gene calls are TRBV29-1 and TRBJ2-7; unclear D gene. Trimming shortened V by 4 bases and J by 2 bases, and 18 bases separated the two germline ends. The CDR3 is made up of 15 amino acids. Germline CDR1 and CDR2: SQVTM and ANQGSEA. The CDR3 DNA sequence: TGCAGCGTTGTAAGTAGTTCGGTCCACACCTACGAGCAGTACTTC. This sequence encodes CSVVSSSVHTYEQYF.